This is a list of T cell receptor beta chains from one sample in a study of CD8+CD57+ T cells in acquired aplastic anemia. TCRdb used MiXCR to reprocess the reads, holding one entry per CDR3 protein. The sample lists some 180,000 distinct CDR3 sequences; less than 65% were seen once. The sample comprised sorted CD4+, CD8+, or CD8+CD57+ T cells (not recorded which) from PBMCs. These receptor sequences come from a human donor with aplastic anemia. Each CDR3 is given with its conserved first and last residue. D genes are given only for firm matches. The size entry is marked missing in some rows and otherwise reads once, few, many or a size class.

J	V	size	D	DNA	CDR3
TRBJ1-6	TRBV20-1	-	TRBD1	TGCAGTCCCTATAGAGGACAGGGTGGTTTCTCACCCCTCCACTTT	CSPYRGQGGFSPLHF
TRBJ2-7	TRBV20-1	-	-	TGCAGTGCTAGAGATCCCACGGGGGCAACCTACGAGCAGTACTTC	CSARDPTGATYEQYF
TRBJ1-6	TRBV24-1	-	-	TGTGCCACCAGTGATTTACAGGGCCCCAATTCACCCCTCCACTTT	CATSDLQGPNSPLHF
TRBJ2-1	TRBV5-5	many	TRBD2	TGTGCCAGCAGCTGGATAGCGGGGGAGAATGAGCAGTTCTTC	CASSWIAGENEQFF
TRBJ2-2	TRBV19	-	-	TGTGCCAGTGACCGTAGAACCGGGGAGCTGTTTTTT	CASDRRTGELFF
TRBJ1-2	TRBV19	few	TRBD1	TGTGCCAGTGGACAGGTATCTAACTATGGCTACACCTTC	CASGQVSNYGYTF
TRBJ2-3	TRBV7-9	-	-	TGTGCCAGCAGCCCCAGGGGTAGCACAGATACGCAGTATTTT	CASSPRGSTDTQYF
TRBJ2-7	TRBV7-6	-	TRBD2	TGTGCCAGCAGCTTAGGGGCTAGCGGGAGCTCCTACGAGCAGTACTTC	CASSLGASGSSYEQYF
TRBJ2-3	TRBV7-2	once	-	TGTGCCAGCACCCACATCGGAGCTACAGATACGCAGTATTTT	CASTHIGATDTQYF
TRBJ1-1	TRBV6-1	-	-	TGTGCCAGCAGTGCCGGACGGATGAACACTGAAGCTTTCTTT	CASSAGRMNTEAFF